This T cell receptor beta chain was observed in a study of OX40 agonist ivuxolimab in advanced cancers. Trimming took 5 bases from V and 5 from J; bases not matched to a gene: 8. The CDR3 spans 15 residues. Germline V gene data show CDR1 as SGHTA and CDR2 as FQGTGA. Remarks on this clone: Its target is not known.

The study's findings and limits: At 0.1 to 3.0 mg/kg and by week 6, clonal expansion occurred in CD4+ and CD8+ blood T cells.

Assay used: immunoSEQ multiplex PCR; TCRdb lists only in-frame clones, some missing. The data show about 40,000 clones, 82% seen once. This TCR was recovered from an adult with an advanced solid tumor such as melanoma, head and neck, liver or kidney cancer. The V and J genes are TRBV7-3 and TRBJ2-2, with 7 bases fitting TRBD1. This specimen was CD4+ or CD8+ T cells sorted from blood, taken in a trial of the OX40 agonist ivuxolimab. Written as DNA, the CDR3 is TGTGCCAGCAGCCATGGGGACAGACCTACCGGGGAGCTGTTTTTT. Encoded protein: CASSHGDRPTGELFF.